The 9 T cell receptor beta chains below come from one sample, sequenced in a study of T cell changes during pregnancy in multiple sclerosis. Assay used: immunoSEQ multiplex PCR; TCRdb lists only in-frame clones, some missing. The table includes about 120,000 clones, under 95% detected once. The material sequenced was peripheral blood, taken before pregnancy. Receptor source: a female donor with multiple sclerosis, enrolled in a pregnancy study.

Only one count was recorded for this clone. The gene calls are TRBV19 and TRBJ2-7; 10 bases fit TRBD2. This CDR3 region has 16 residues. With 6 bases clipped from V and 0 bases from J, the junction kept 8 bases outside the gene matches. Germline V gives CDR1 LNHDA, CDR2 SQIVND (reference sequence). For the CDR3, the DNA is TGTGCCAGTAGGGGAACTAGCGGGGAGAGCTCCTACGAGCAGTACTTC. Protein sequence: CASRGTSGESSYEQYF.

The rearrangement links TRBV14 to TRBJ2-3; possibly TRBD2 for D (7 bases). Trimming pared 6 bases from V and 1 base from J, leaving 11 bases between. The CDR3 loop spans 14 amino acids. Germline CDR1 reads SGHDN; CDR2 reads FVKESK. CDR3 coding DNA: TGTGCCAGCAGACGCGGGGGCCGCACAGATACGCAGTATTTT. Its translation is CASRRGGRTDTQYF.

The chain has TRBV6-1 and TRBJ1-2, with 7 bases that match TRBD1. The V and J ends lost 5 bases and 0 bases, in that order; junction bases with no gene match: 6. CDR3 length equals 15 residues. Germline CDR1 reads MNHNS; CDR2 reads SASEGT. The CDR3 reads CASSNPQGANYGYTF. The CDR3 nucleotides read TGTGCCAGCAGTAACCCCCAGGGGGCTAACTATGGCTACACCTTC.

The V gene is TRBV30, the J gene TRBJ1-1; D gene ambiguous. The V and J ends lost 8 bases and 0 bases respectively, with 10 bases between them. CDR3 length: 12 residues. Germline V gene sequence: CDR1 GTSNPN, CDR2 SVGIG (reference sequence). Here the CDR3 reads CAGNRVNTEAFF. CDR3 in DNA: TGTGCCGGTAACAGAGTGAACACTGAAGCTTTCTTT.

V and J are TRBV27 and TRBJ2-5, with 8 bases matching TRBD2. The germline gives CDR1 MNHEY, CDR2 SMNVEV (reference sequence). The CDR3 is 15 amino acids. The V segment lost 5 bases and the J segment 3 bases; nucleotides outside the gene matches: 8. The CDR3 sequence: CASSRYSGDKETQYF. The DNA for the CDR3 is TGTGCCAGCAGTAGATATAGCGGGGACAAAGAGACCCAGTACTTC.

J is TRBJ2-7 and V is TRBV4-2, with D uncertain. Germline V lookup: CDR1 LGHNA, CDR2 YNFKEQ. This CDR3 has 14 residues. V was clipped by 0 bases and J by 6 bases, with 12 bases between them. The CDR3 region has the DNA TGTGCCAGCAGCCAAGAACTCGTGCCTGGCGAGCAGTACTTC. Its translation is CASSQELVPGEQYF.

The chain carries TRBV9 and TRBJ2-7, with 15 bases matching TRBD2. Germline-derived CDR1 and CDR2 are SGDLS and YYNGEE. This CDR3 spans 16 amino acids. The trim removed 4 bases at V and 5 bases at J, leaving 7 bases unmatched. The CDR3 bases are TGTGCCAGCAGCTTGGGGGGACTAGCGGGAGGAAACGAGCAGTACTTC. Translating it yields CASSLGGLAGGNEQYF.

The chain combines TRBV5-4 with TRBJ1-2, with a weak D call TRBD1 (5 bases). The V gene lost 5 bases and the J gene lost 7 bases, with 24 bases spanning the gap. The CDR3 length is 16 residues. The germline V gene encodes CDR1 SGHNT and CDR2 YYREEE (reference sequence). The CDR3 DNA is TGTGCCAGCAGAAAAGCAAGGGGCGGAGGGATCGGTGGCTACACCTTC. As protein: CASRKARGGGIGGYTF.

The rearrangement joins TRBV28 to TRBJ2-7, with TRBD2 matching 7 bases. Germline CDR1 reads MDHEN; CDR2 reads SYDVKM. V dropped 4 bases and J dropped 2; count of bases not matched to a gene: 8. The CDR3 loop spans 15 amino acids. In nucleotides, the CDR3 is TGTGCCAGCAGTTCGCCCTGGGCGGGAGCCTACGAGCAGTACTTC. Amino acid sequence: CASSSPWAGAYEQYF.